One sample yielded the 18 T cell receptor beta chains listed below, sequenced in a study of blood T cell repertoires in COVID-19. Only in-frame clones appear in the TCRdb table, and some are missing; sequencing was by immunoSEQ multiplex PCR. The data show 200,000 to 300,000 clones, with 84% seen just once and less than 2% held by the top ten. Sequencing was carried out using peripheral blood. Every receptor here comes from a woman between 40 and 55 years old who had recovered from COVID-19.

The rearrangement uses TRBV13 and TRBJ2-2; tentative D call: TRBD2 (6 bases). Trimming removed 3 bases from V and 4 bases from J, with 12 bases in between. The CDR3 sequence is 15 residues long. Germline CDR1 is PRHDT and CDR2 is FYEKMQ (reference sequence). CDR3 DNA: TGTGCCAGCAGCTTCGCACGGGGGAGCACCGGGGAGCTGTTTTTT. Its protein product is CASSFARGSTGELFF.

The chain carries TRBV11-2 and TRBJ1-2; D perhaps matches TRBD1 (5 bases). The CDR3 spans 13 residues. Germline assignment: CDR1 SGHAT and CDR2 FQNNGV. The ends were cut back, 5 bases at V and 4 bases at J, with 11 bases in the middle. The CDR3 bases are TGTGCCAGCAGCCTCCGGGGGTCCTATGGCTACACCTTC. Amino acid sequence: CASSLRGSYGYTF.

V is TRBV4-2 and J is TRBJ1-4, with D unresolved. V was shortened by 8 bases and J by 4 bases, with 17 bases between the two germline ends. In germline, CDR1 is LGHNA, CDR2 YNFKEQ. The CDR3 loop spans 15 amino acids. CDR3 sequence: CASGPDGRSNEKLFF. As DNA, the CDR3 is TGTGCCAGCGGCCCGGACGGGAGAAGTAATGAAAAACTGTTTTTT.

As regards this clone: In the same sample, other DNA sequences code for this CDR3. V and J are TRBV28 and TRBJ2-7; no firm D call. Germline V gene sequence: CDR1 MDHEN, CDR2 SYDVKM. Trimming removed 6 bases at V and 0 bases at J, with 6 bases between. This CDR3 comprises 12 residues. The CDR3 protein is CASSLSSYEQYF. CDR3 nucleotide sequence: TGTGCCAGCAGCCTGAGCTCCTACGAGCAGTACTTC.

This rearrangement joins TRBV10-3 to TRBJ1-3; perhaps TRBD1 as D (5 bases). With 8 bases removed from V and 0 bases from J, the gap between germline ends came to 11 bases. From germline, CDR1 is ENHRY and CDR2 SYGVKD. CDR3 size: 14 residues. The CDR3 sequence is CAIGPGGSGNTIYF. The CDR3 coding sequence is TGTGCCATCGGGCCCGGGGGCTCTGGAAACACCATATATTTT.

The gene calls are TRBV5-4 and TRBJ1-2, with 7 bases matching TRBD1. This CDR3 is built from 13 residues. Trimming removed 4 bases from V and 6 bases from J; junction bases left unmatched: 6. Germline lookup yields CDR1 SGHNT and CDR2 YYREEE (reference sequence). The CDR3 DNA is TGTGCCAGCAGCCCACAACAGGGGAATGGCTACACCTTC. Translated, it gives CASSPQQGNGYTF. The whole variable domain, filled in from reference TRBV5-4 and TRBJ1-2, reads ETGVTQSPTHLIKTRGQQVTLRCSSQSGHNTVSWYQQALGQGPQFIFQYYREEENGRGNFPPRFSGLQFPNYSSELNVNALELDDSALYLCASSPQQGNGYTFGSGTRLTVV.

The chain has TRBV2 and TRBJ1-1; TRBD1 agrees at 9 bases. This CDR3 contains 14 residues. The germline V gene has CDR1 SNHLY and CDR2 FYNNEI. The V segment lost 5 bases and the J segment 4 bases; nucleotides outside the gene matches: 5. Written as DNA, the CDR3 is TGTGCCAGCAGTAAGGACAGGGGCGTCACTGAAGCTTTCTTT. Translation: CASSKDRGVTEAFF.

This sequence joins TRBV11-2 and TRBJ1-2; maybe TRBD1 (6 bases). V was clipped by 6 bases and J by 3 bases, with 17 bases between them. This CDR3 region has 15 residues. Germline CDR1 and CDR2: SGHAT and FQNNGV. The CDR3 sequence is CASSHHREEDYGYTF. The CDR3 nucleotides are TGTGCCAGCAGTCATCACAGGGAAGAGGACTATGGCTACACCTTC. Combining the CDR3 with reference TRBV11-2 and TRBJ1-2 gives the whole variable domain EAGVAQSPRYKIIEKRQSVAFWCNPISGHATLYWYQQILGQGPKLLIQFQNNGVVDDSQLPKDRFSAERLKGVDSTLKIQPAKLEDSAVYLCASSHHREEDYGYTFGSGTRLTVV.

This chain connects TRBV11-1 to TRBJ1-4; TRBD1 agrees at 7 bases. The CDR3 has 15 amino acids. With 5 bases clipped from V and 3 bases from J, the junction kept 6 bases outside the gene matches. Germline assignment: CDR1 SGHAT and CDR2 FQDESV (reference sequence). The CDR3 is CASSQRGLSNEKLFF. Here the CDR3 DNA reads TGTGCCAGCAGCCAGAGGGGGCTTTCTAATGAAAAACTGTTTTTT. Looking up the rest from reference TRBV11-1 and TRBJ1-4 gives the full variable domain: EAEVAQSPRYKITEKSQAVAFWCDPISGHATLYWYRQILGQGPELLVQFQDESVVDDSQLPKDRFSAERLKGVDSTLKIQPAELGDSAMYLCASSQRGLSNEKLFFGSGTQLSVL.

V is TRBV5-1 and J is TRBJ2-1; TRBD1 agrees at 7 bases. CDR1 is SGHRS, CDR2 YFSETQ, per germline. V lost 0 bases to trimming and J lost 0 bases; unmatched junction nucleotides: 3. The CDR3 is 16 amino acids. The CDR3 DNA sequence: TGCGCCAGCAGCTTGGTAGGGGGCAGCTCCTACAATGAGCAGTTCTTC. Residues: CASSLVGGSSYNEQFF.

This clone is a singleton in its sample. The chain carries TRBV18 and TRBJ1-1, with 7 bases that match TRBD1. Germline-derived CDR1 and CDR2 are KGHSH and LQKENI. The V and J ends lost 3 bases and 4 bases, in that order; junction bases with no gene match: 2. CDR3 size: 13 residues. The CDR3 DNA follows: TGTGCCAGCTCACCGACAGGGCCCACTGAAGCTTTCTTT. It codes for CASSPTGPTEAFF.

CDR3: CASRYLSNEAFF. Written as DNA, the CDR3 is TGTGCCAGCAGATATTTGAGCAATGAAGCTTTCTTT. This sequence joins TRBV28 and TRBJ1-1; no definite D call. V was clipped by 6 bases and J by 7 bases, with 12 bases between them. The length of the CDR3 is 12 residues. The germline CDR1 and CDR2 sequences are MDHEN and SYDVKM.

The rearrangement links TRBV3-1 (or the pseudogene TRBV3-2) to TRBJ2-5; 15 bases are shared with TRBD2. The germline gives CDR1 LGHDT, CDR2 YNNKEL (reference sequence). The ends lost 4 bases at V and 6 bases at J; junction bases unmatched: 6. This CDR3 has 16 residues. DNA of the CDR3: TGTGCCAGCAGCCCATACGGACTAGCGGGGGGGAAGACCCAGTACTTC. Residues: CASSPYGLAGGKTQYF.

V is TRBV7-9 and J is TRBJ1-2; possible D gene TRBD1, 6 bases. Trimming shortened V by 5 bases and J by 8 bases, and 18 bases separated the two germline ends. CDR1 is SEHNR, CDR2 FQNEAQ, per germline (reference sequence). The CDR3 is 14 residues long. The CDR3 is CASSHRTAQGGYTF. CDR3 nucleotide sequence: TGTGCCAGCAGCCACCGGACAGCCCAGGGGGGCTACACCTTC.

The J gene is TRBJ2-7, the V gene TRBV6-5; the D gene is possibly TRBD2 (5 bases). Germline CDR1 is MNHEY and CDR2 is SVGAGI. The CDR3 runs to 14 residues. V was trimmed by 3 bases and J by 0 bases, leaving 9 bases between them. DNA of the CDR3: TGTGCCAGCAGTTATTCGGGGAGCTCCTACGAGCAGTACTTC. This encodes CASSYSGSSYEQYF.

This clone has a single count. This chain links TRBV6-5 with TRBJ2-2; D is unresolved. With 6 bases removed from V and 0 bases from J, the gap between germline ends came to 11 bases. Per the germline V gene, CDR1 is MNHEY and CDR2 is SVGAGI. The CDR3 sequence is 15 residues long. For the CDR3, the DNA is TGTGCCAGCAGGGTCGGCAGCGCGAACACCGGGGAGCTGTTTTTT. Protein: CASRVGSANTGELFF.

This clone was seen only once. The chain links TRBV6-4 to TRBJ2-2; D might be TRBD2 (6 bases). In germline, CDR1 is MRHNA, CDR2 SNTAGT. V lost 4 bases and J 4 bases, leaving 10 bases between the germline ends. CDR3 length equals 14 residues. The CDR3 reads CASSAHGGTGELFF. CDR3 in DNA: TGTGCCAGCAGTGCCCACGGGGGCACCGGGGAGCTGTTTTTT.

The chain has TRBV28 and TRBJ1-1; D remains unclear. From germline, CDR1 is MDHEN and CDR2 SYDVKM. Trimming took 1 base from V and 9 from J, leaving 12 bases between them. This CDR3 has 13 residues. The CDR3 region is CASSLFVEGKAFF. The CDR3 region has the DNA TGTGCCAGCAGTTTATTTGTGGAGGGAAAAGCTTTCTTT.